This T cell receptor beta chain was captured by sequencing in a study of blood T cell repertoires in COVID-19. Turning to the study itself: Material from acute and convalescent COVID-19 was sourced from the United States, Italy and Spain.

Methods used by the authors: Amplification with reference gene primers provided the estimates of nucleated cell counts. The method was immunoSEQ multiplex PCR; TCRdb's version includes in-frame clones alone and lacks a portion of them. The D gene and trimming were derived from the DNA, and the V and J assignments and clone size from that table. Among approximately 160,000 clones listed, about 90% were seen once. The sequenced material came from peripheral blood. This clonotype originated in a woman in her 70s with acute or convalescent COVID-19.

This chain's CDR3 is CASSLGGGIGSPLHF. CDR3 DNA: TGTGCCAGCAGCTTAGGAGGGGGAATAGGATCACCCCTCCACTTT. The chain links TRBV7-2 to TRBJ1-6; perhaps TRBD1 as D (6 bases). Germline V lookup: CDR1 SGHTA, CDR2 FQGNSA. Trimming shortened V by 1 base and J by 10 bases, and 14 bases separated the two germline ends. This CDR3 is 15 amino acids long.